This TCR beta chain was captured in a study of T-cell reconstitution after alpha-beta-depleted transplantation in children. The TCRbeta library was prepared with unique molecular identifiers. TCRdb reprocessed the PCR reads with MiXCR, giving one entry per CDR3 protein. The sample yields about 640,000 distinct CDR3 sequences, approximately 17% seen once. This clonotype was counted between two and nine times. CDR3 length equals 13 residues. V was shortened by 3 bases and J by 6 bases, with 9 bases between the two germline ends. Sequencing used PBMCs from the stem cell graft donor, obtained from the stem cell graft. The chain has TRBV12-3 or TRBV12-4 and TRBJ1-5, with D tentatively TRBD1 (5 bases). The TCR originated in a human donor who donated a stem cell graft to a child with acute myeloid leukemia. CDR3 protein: CASSFLGGQPQHF. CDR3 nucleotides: TGTGCCAGCAGTTTTTTGGGGGGTCAGCCCCAGCATTTT.